A single TCR beta chain is shown here with its context. This clone showed up just once. Which antigen it targets is not known. No much larger clone exists at a distance of one base, and base qualities are not known. The data were taken from a study of shared clonotypes between healthy human individuals (dated by TCRdb to between 2020 and 2021). At the level of the whole study: The cohort comprised two women and a few men aged 18 to 49 years. Per donor, three plates each were used for CD4 naive and CD4 memory, two for CD8 naive, and one for CD8 memory. To increase sequencing depth and limit assay-specific biases, TCR repertoire library preparation and sequencing were carried out by different laboratories using diverse techniques. To estimate repertoire size and how much clonotype sharing occurs between individuals, the study deeply sequenced the blood TCR repertoires of several healthy adults. Each donor's leukapheresis produced roughly between roughly 0.9 and 9 billion PBMCs.

CDR1 and CDR2 are read off the germline V gene as SNHLY and FYNNEI. V was cut back by 7 bases and J by 8 bases, leaving a gap of 20 bases between them. Taken from cysteine to phenylalanine, the CDR3 has 14 residues. Only the CDR3 DNA stays, 42 bases, in frame from base 1. TCR CDR3 regions were amplified from genomic DNA by multiplex PCR using the deep immunoSEQ assay. Extracted genomic DNA from each cell subset was spread evenly across all wells of several immunoSEQ 96-well plates, with each plate serving as a replicate. Each replicate PCR for sorted subsets received about 0.2 ug genomic DNA, equal to 30,000 or so T cell genomes. The purified libraries were quantified using a Qubit 3.0 fluorometer, sized with a Bioanalyzer 2100, and then quantified again using the KAPA Library Quantification kit. Each immunoSEQ 96-well plate was sequenced on its own single-read 150-cycle Illumina NextSeq 550 flow cell. Regarding the original processing steps: Because the immunoSEQ output held only junctional sequences and lacked quality scores, the filtering could not match the filtering applied to full-length reads. Sequences were annotated with PyIR, a Python wrapper for IgBLAST v1.9, using IMGT germline references to assign V/J genes and CDR3. Reads were filtered out if the reads had weak V/J assignments (E-value above 1e-6), no CDR3, stop codons, out-of-frame junctions, or ambiguous translated residues. A V3J clonotype was defined by an identical inferred V gene, J gene, and CDR3 amino acid sequence. To compute the percentage overlap between repertoires, the number of shared unique clonotypes was divided by the size of the smaller repertoire. Three approaches were used to assess repertoire richness: RTK rarefaction, the Chao1 estimator, and Recon v2.1 estimates of unobserved clonotypes. OLGA was used to compute generation probabilities for all TCRbeta clonotypes that the gDNA method yielded from a few donors. Imported from immuneACCESS, the table was reduced by TCRdb to in-frame sequences with V and J called. These copies leave out some clones; in studies compared against another copy, an unresolved V gene accounts for under half, and the cause of the remainder is not known. D and trimming come from the DNA, and the V and J calls and clone size come from that table. The sample table contains some 550,000 clones; only one count was recorded for roughly 97% of them. The ten largest make up around 0.06% of the sample.

What the authors observed across the whole study: When four donors were compared, the shared fraction of clonotypes was about 5% for naive CD4, around 3.5% for naive CD8, more than 2% for memory CD4, and less than 0.45% for memory CD8. The small number of donors limited the genetic and exposure-history diversity represented. Only blood was sampled, and tissue TCR repertoires likely differ from those in blood. Compared with non-shared clonotypes, clonotypes shared by all four sorted-subset donors had higher generation probabilities. Pairwise subsampling led to the expectation that sequencing depth would affect the degree of clonotype sharing among donors. Naive subsets generally had larger estimated clonotype richness than memory subsets. Even with the large sequencing depth, rarefaction of the sorted-subset datasets indicated that sequencing was incomplete.

Healthy HIV-negative adults with no recently reported acute infections or vaccinations were included as donors. Every donor was a Caucasian adult residing in Nashville, Tennessee, USA. CD4+ T cells were enriched through magnetic negative selection, after which naive cells were positively selected on CD45RA and the remaining negative fraction served as the memory subset. Blood was obtained by leukapheresis, after which PBMCs were separated by Ficoll-Histopaque density gradient centrifugation and cryopreserved in liquid nitrogen vapor phase. Analytical flow cytometry was used to check the purity and quantity of each magnetically sorted T cell population. From each sorted fraction, genomic DNA was isolated and quantified by UV absorbance on a Nanodrop 2000c.

Sequences were obtained from naive CD4+ T cells sorted from blood. The cell subset or site label, as the study defines it: CD45RA+ positively selected. This TCR was sampled from a woman aged 25 to 45 in good health. The chain employs TRBV2 and TRBJ1-2, with a weak D call of TRBD1 (6 bases match). The CDR3 protein sequence reads: CASNPTPGATGYTF. The nucleotide sequence reads TGTGCCAGCAATCCTACCCCAGGGGCGACCGGCTACACCTTC.